This is a list of T cell receptor beta chains from one sample in a study of cytomegalovirus exposure and HLA in healthy donors. Here immunoSEQ multiplex PCR was the method, and the copy in TCRdb shows in-frame clones only, minus some. The data hold roughly 100,000 clones, with over 9% observed a single time. Sequenced material: PBMCs. Receptors originate from a man aged 40-49 years in good health and CMV-seropositive. CDR3s include the opening cysteine and the closing phenylalanine or tryptophan.

cdr3_length v_call cdr3_aa
11 TRBV21-1 CAKNVADGYTF
16 TRBV11-3 CASSLASQGLRGELFF
13 TRBV29-1 CSASRVTEAEAFF
15 TRBV7-9 CASSLGQISTDTQYF
17 TRBV7-8 CASSLQGAGGWSETQYF
15 TRBV7-7 CASSLIAGGGNEQFF
15 TRBV28 CASREGGSGANVLTF
15 TRBV7-9 CASSLTRTGSYEQYF
15 TRBV10-1 CASSQQGANTGELFF
19 TRBV10-2 CASSSRPNGLAVSAGELFF
12 TRBV6-6 CASSYGSEEADF
12 TRBV28 CASSESGLEQFF
16 TRBV7-9 CASEGDRGRARETQYF
13 TRBV4-2 CASSQRPGQPQHF
14 TRBV19 CASSTATEYQPQHF
15 TRBV21-1 CASSKALLISYEQYF
14 TRBV7-2 CASSVTGPSYEQYF
12 TRBV6-6 CASSYGLILAFF
12 TRBV5-5 CASLDSSYGYTF
16 TRBV19 CASSPYSGSPNDGYTF
10 TRBV29-1 CSVGDYEAFF
15 TRBV7-2 CASSEEVGNHYEQYF
13 TRBV10-3 CAISELTGETQYF
15 TRBV18 CASSPAGAAKNIQYF
18 TRBV7-2 CASSLWTSGGSLAYEQYF
16 TRBV7-8 CASSFGRGSSGNTIYF
14 TRBV28 CASRRGQGNYGYTF
16 TRBV9 CASSVAPGPSNQPQHF
16 TRBV15 CATSRGGRLSYNEQFF
19 TRBV4-1 CASSQDGLAGVGWGETQYF
10 TRBV28 CARGRNEQFF
14 TRBV7-8 CASIKRDTSYEQYF
13 TRBV10-3 CASTGLQDDEQFF
16 TRBV30 CAWSSAPRANTGELFF
16 TRBV5-1 CASSPGTADLPYGYTF
13 TRBV7-2 CASSPTAYNEQFF
16 TRBV7-3 CASSPLSRVIDNEQFF
16 TRBV9 CASSVEASANTDTQYF
13 TRBV19 CASSIGMVYGYTF
15 TRBV5-6 CASSIGTSYVGELFF
15 TRBV2 CASSLLAGEYNEQFF
13 TRBV2 CASRRTLYLEQFF
14 TRBV18 CASSPGTGPDTQYF